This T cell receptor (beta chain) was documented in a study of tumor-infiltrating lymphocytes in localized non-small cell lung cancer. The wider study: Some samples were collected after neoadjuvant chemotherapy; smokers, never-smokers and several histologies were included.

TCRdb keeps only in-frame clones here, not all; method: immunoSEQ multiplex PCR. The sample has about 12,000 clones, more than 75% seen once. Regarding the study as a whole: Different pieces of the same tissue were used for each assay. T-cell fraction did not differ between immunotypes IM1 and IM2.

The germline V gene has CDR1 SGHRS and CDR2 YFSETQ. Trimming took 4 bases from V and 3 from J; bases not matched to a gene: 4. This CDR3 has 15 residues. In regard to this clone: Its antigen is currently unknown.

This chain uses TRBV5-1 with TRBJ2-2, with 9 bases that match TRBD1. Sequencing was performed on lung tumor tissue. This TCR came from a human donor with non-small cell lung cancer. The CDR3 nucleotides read TGCGCCAGCAGCCCGACAGGGGGGGACACCGGGGAGCTGTTTTTT. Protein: CASSPTGGDTGELFF. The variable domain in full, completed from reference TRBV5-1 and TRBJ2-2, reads KAGVTQTPRYLIKTRGQQVTLSCSPISGHRSVSWYQQTPGQGLQFLFEYFSETQRNKGNFPGRFSGRQFSNSRSEMNVSTLELGDSALYLCASSPTGGDTGELFFGEGSRLTVL.